One sample yielded the 29 T cell receptor beta chains listed below, sequenced in a study of cytomegalovirus exposure and HLA in healthy donors. 13 Jbeta primers and 60 Vbeta primers were used for the PCR. TCRdb's table, derived via immunoSEQ multiplex PCR, lists solely in-frame clones and lacks some. There are 150,000 to 200,000 clones in the sample; around 62% occur only once, and just under 3% lies in the top ten. Input material: PBMCs. The receptors here all came from a man aged 40-55 years in good health and CMV-seronegative.

The chain is built from TRBV30 and TRBJ2-7; 7 bases agree with TRBD1. Per germline, CDR1 GTSNPN and CDR2 SVGIG (reference sequence). The CDR3 is 12 amino acids. J gave up 3 bases and V 1 base, and 0 bases lay outside the gene matches. CDR3 coding DNA: TGTGCCTGGAGTGGACAGGGCTACGAGCAGTACTTC. As protein: CAWSGQGYEQYF.

This chain connects TRBV7-9 to TRBJ2-1; weak D call: TRBD2 (7 bases). The CDR3 loop spans 15 amino acids. Germline V CDR1 and CDR2: SEHNR, FQNEAQ (reference sequence). The V and J ends lost 7 bases and 2 bases respectively, with 15 bases between them. Here the CDR3 DNA reads TGTGCCAGCATTGGCGAGGGGGGGGCCTACAATGAGCAGTTCTTC. Its protein product is CASIGEGGAYNEQFF.

The chain carries TRBV2 and TRBJ2-1; 9 nucleotides agree with TRBD2. This CDR3 comprises 15 residues. CDR1 SNHLY and CDR2 FYNNEI come from the germline V gene. Trimming at V came to 5 bases and at J to 4 bases, leaving 6 bases not matched to a gene. CDR3: CASSFSGGLYNEQFF. DNA for the CDR3: TGTGCCAGCAGTTTTAGCGGGGGACTTTACAATGAGCAGTTCTTC.

The V gene is TRBV28, the J gene TRBJ1-2; D is uncertain. Germline V gene sequence: CDR1 MDHEN, CDR2 SYDVKM. This CDR3 contains 12 residues. Deletions cut 6 bases from V and 4 bases from J, with 9 bases between. The CDR3 reads CASRAGVYGYTF. The CDR3 DNA reads as TGTGCCAGCAGGGCCGGAGTCTATGGCTACACCTTC.

The CDR3 bases are TGTGCCAGCAGCCGGACTAGCGGGGGGCAGACCCAGTACTTC. It yields the protein CASSRTSGGQTQYF. The rearrangement links TRBV7-9 to TRBJ2-5; 14 nucleotides line up with TRBD2. This CDR3 is built from 14 residues. CDR1 SEHNR and CDR2 FQNEAQ come from the germline V gene (reference sequence). Germline trimming cut 5 bases from V and 6 bases from J; bases unmatched to any gene: 2. The variable domain in full, completed from reference TRBV7-9 and TRBJ2-5, reads DTGVSQNPRHKITKRGQNVTFRCDPISEHNRLYWYRQTLGQGPEFLTYFQNEAQLEKSRLLSDRFSAERPKGSFSTLEIQRTEQGDSAMYLCASSRTSGGQTQYFGPGTRLLVL.

The chain couples TRBV4-1 to TRBJ2-1, with 7 nucleotides matching TRBD2. This CDR3 has 16 residues. Trimming at V came to 0 bases and at J to 3 bases, leaving 5 bases not matched to a gene. Germline V lookup: CDR1 MGHRA, CDR2 YSYEKL. Here the CDR3 reads CASSQEPAGNYNEQFF. The CDR3 coding sequence is TGCGCCAGCAGCCAAGAGCCAGCGGGAAACTACAATGAGCAGTTCTTC.

V and J are TRBV23-1 and TRBJ1-1; tentative D call: TRBD1 (5 bases). TRBV23-1 is placed among ORFs of uncertain function. The CDR3 consists of 15 residues. Trimming cost V 7 bases and J 3 bases, with 18 bases left between them. CDR3 DNA sequence: TGCGCCAGCAACGGGCCACGGGGGGTCGACACTGAAGCTTTCTTT. Protein: CASNGPRGVDTEAFF.

The rearrangement joins TRBV7-2 to TRBJ2-3; D perhaps matches TRBD2 (6 bases). Germline values: CDR1 SGHTA, CDR2 FQGNSA. V dropped 5 bases and J dropped 0 bases, with 9 bases sitting between them. This CDR3 region has 14 residues. CDR3 amino acids: CASSVGTSTDTQYF. The CDR3 nucleotides are TGTGCCAGCAGCGTCGGGACTAGCACAGATACGCAGTATTTT.

Only a few counts were recorded for this clone. This chain connects TRBV5-1 to TRBJ1-2; no definite D call. With 1 base removed from V and 6 bases from J, the gap between germline ends came to 7 bases. Germline CDR1 reads SGHRS; CDR2 reads YFSETQ. The CDR3 extends over 12 amino acids. The CDR3 is CASSLPTDGYTF. For the CDR3, the DNA is TGCGCCAGCAGCTTGCCTACAGATGGCTACACCTTC.

The table lists this clone with a few counts. The CDR3 DNA reads TGCGCCAGCAGCTTGGCCCAGGGCAGCAACCTCAAGGGGGCCAAAAACATTCAGTACTTC. Its translation: CASSLAQGSNLKGAKNIQYF. The rearrangement links TRBV5-1 to TRBJ2-4, with D possibly TRBD1 on 5 matching bases. From germline, CDR1 is SGHRS and CDR2 YFSETQ. V lost 0 bases and J lost 1, with 23 bases in between. The CDR3 totals 20 residues.

This clone was detected only a few times. This chain joins TRBV29-1 and TRBJ2-3; D is unresolved. CDR3 length: 13 amino acids. Trimming shortened V by 7 bases and J by 3 bases, and 14 bases separated the two germline ends. Germline-derived CDR1 and CDR2 are SQVTM and ANQGSEA. As DNA, the CDR3 is TGCAGCGCCGAGGCCCAGAGAACAGATACGCAGTATTTT. This sequence encodes CSAEAQRTDTQYF.

This chain connects TRBV5-1 to TRBJ2-3; D is unclear. This CDR3 is 12 amino acids long. The germline gives CDR1 SGHRS, CDR2 YFSETQ. The V end was cut by 7 bases, the J end by 6 bases, with 12 bases between. This chain's CDR3 is CASHLETDTQYF. The CDR3 DNA reads as TGCGCCAGCCACCTAGAAACCGATACGCAGTATTTT.

V gene TRBV25-1 combines with J gene TRBJ2-7; possible D gene TRBD2, 6 bases. The length of the CDR3 is 15 residues. CDR1 and CDR2 (germline): MGHDK, SYGVNS. The ends were cut back, 6 bases at V and 3 bases at J, with 18 bases in the middle. CDR3: CASSDPGGTLYEQYF. The CDR3 coding sequence is TGTGCCAGCAGCGATCCTGGAGGGACCCTCTACGAGCAGTACTTC.

This clone came up a few times. This chain joins TRBV7-3 and TRBJ1-1; D is undetermined. V shed 5 bases and J shed 1 base, with 8 bases lying between them. This CDR3 spans 13 amino acids. Germline-derived CDR1 and CDR2 are SGHTA and FQGTGA. In nucleotides, the CDR3 is TGTGCCAGCAGCATAAAGCGGAACACTGAAGCTTTCTTT. It translates to CASSIKRNTEAFF.

The chain links TRBV11-2 to TRBJ2-3, with 8 positions matching TRBD2. V lost 5 bases and J lost 0; bases outside the gene matches: 7. The CDR3 contains 16 residues. Germline V gene sequence: CDR1 SGHAT, CDR2 FQNNGV. CDR3 amino acids: CASSLGGVGSTDTQYF. CDR3 DNA: TGTGCCAGCAGCCTCGGGGGGGTTGGCAGCACAGATACGCAGTATTTT.

The chain recombines TRBV11-2 with TRBJ2-7, with D unclear. V was cut by 1 base and J by 3 bases, with 4 bases left in between. CDR1 is SGHAT, CDR2 FQNNGV, per germline. The CDR3 is 12 amino acids. In DNA, the CDR3 is TGTGCCAGCAGCTTAGCTTTCTACGAGCAGTACTTC. It translates to CASSLAFYEQYF.

In DNA form, the CDR3 reads TGTGCCAGCAGTTCTTCTCACTCTCCGACAGGGCCCCAAGAGACCCAGTACTTC. Translated: CASSSSHSPTGPQETQYF. J is TRBJ2-5 and V is TRBV6-8; 7 nucleotides line up with TRBD1. The CDR3 length is 18 residues. Germline loops: CDR1 MNHGY, CDR2 SAAAGT. Trimming took 4 bases from V and 1 from J; bases not matched to a gene: 15.

The chain has TRBV7-9 and TRBJ1-4, with 9 bases lining up with TRBD1. CDR1 SEHNR and CDR2 FQNEAQ come from the germline V gene (reference sequence). This CDR3 region has 18 residues. After removal of 5 bases from V and 1 base from J, the junction contained 11 bases not matched to a gene. The CDR3 nucleotides read TGTGCCAGCAGCCCAAAACCACAGGGGGCCATAACTAATGAAAAACTGTTTTTT. The encoded protein is CASSPKPQGAITNEKLFF.

The chain employs TRBV6-5 and TRBJ1-1; 7 nucleotides line up with TRBD1. The CDR3 covers 14 residues. CDR1 is MNHEY and CDR2 is SVGAGI in the germline V gene. With 6 bases clipped from V and 4 bases from J, the junction kept 8 bases outside the gene matches. CDR3 amino acids: CASRPGGSRTEAFF. The CDR3 DNA reads TGTGCCAGCAGGCCAGGGGGGTCCCGCACTGAAGCTTTCTTT.

V gene TRBV11-2 combines with J gene TRBJ1-4, with D unclear. The CDR3 sequence is 16 residues long. Germline loops: CDR1 SGHAT, CDR2 FQNNGV. The V end was cut by 2 bases, the J end by 6 bases, with 16 bases between. CDR3 sequence: CASSLNGRGAHEKLFF. The CDR3 bases are TGTGCCAGCAGCTTAAACGGGCGGGGTGCACATGAAAAACTGTTTTTT.

This clone was seen a few times. The chain combines TRBV27 with TRBJ2-5; D is ambiguous. Germline loops: CDR1 MNHEY, CDR2 SMNVEV (reference sequence). V shed 0 bases and J shed 1 base, with 9 bases lying between them. The CDR3 spans 15 residues. The CDR3 loop is CASSLSLQFQETQYF. The CDR3 DNA reads as TGTGCCAGCAGTTTATCTTTACAGTTCCAAGAGACCCAGTACTTC.

The chain is built from TRBV30 and TRBJ2-2, with D perhaps TRBD1 (5 bases). Germline-derived CDR1 and CDR2 are GTSNPN and SVGIG (reference sequence). This CDR3 is built from 15 residues. V was clipped by 2 bases and J by 7 bases, with 17 bases between them. DNA for the CDR3: TGTGCCTGGAGTAGGGCAGGGAAGGATAGCGGGGAGCTGTTTTTT. Translated: CAWSRAGKDSGELFF.

V gene TRBV7-2 combines with J gene TRBJ2-2, with unresolved D. The V gene lost 2 bases and the J gene lost 2 bases, with 6 bases spanning the gap. This CDR3 is built from 14 residues. Germline CDR1 reads SGHTA; CDR2 reads FQGNSA. The CDR3 sequence is CASSLSPNTGELFF. Written as DNA, the CDR3 is TGTGCCAGCAGCTTAAGCCCAAACACCGGGGAGCTGTTTTTT.

The chain carries TRBV25-1 and TRBJ1-6, with D tentatively TRBD1 (5 bases). CDR3 length: 15 amino acids. V gave up 6 bases and J gave up 3 bases, with 12 bases separating them. Germline V lookup: CDR1 MGHDK, CDR2 SYGVNS. The DNA for the CDR3 is TGTGCCAGCAGAAAAACAGGCCTCTATAATTCACCCCTCCACTTT. It translates to CASRKTGLYNSPLHF.

This chain links TRBV21-1 with TRBJ2-4; the table's D gene call, TRBD2, was not cross checked with the DNA. TRBV21-1 is termed a pseudogene. The CDR3 length is 19 residues. Here the CDR3 DNA reads TGTGCCAGCAGCCGATCGGGATTTCCGACCCTTCTAGCCAAAAACATTCAGTACTTC. Translating it yields CASSRSGFPTLLAKNIQYF.

This clone was seen only once. This chain links TRBV7-2 with TRBJ1-4; 10 positions match TRBD1. The CDR3 has 13 amino acids. Germline CDR1 SGHTA, CDR2 FQGNSA. Germline trimming cut 7 bases from V and 7 bases from J; bases unmatched to any gene: 3. CDR3 sequence: CASTGQGGEKLFF. In DNA form, the CDR3 reads TGTGCCAGCACCGGACAGGGGGGTGAAAAACTGTTTTTT.

Notes on this clone: At one end, the junction sequence differs from germline, possibly due to a read error. The chain employs TRBV7-9 and TRBJ1-5; 12 positions agree with TRBD1. CDR1 is SEHNR, CDR2 FQNEAQ, per germline (reference sequence). CDR3 length: 17 residues. Written as DNA, the CDR3 is TGTTCCAGCAGCCCCGGGACAGGGGGCGGTGGCAATCAGCCCCAGCATTTT. This translates into CSSSPGTGGGGNQPQHF.

In this sample, this clone turned up a few times. The rearrangement joins TRBV19 to TRBJ2-5; the D gene is possibly TRBD1 (5 bases). Near its end, the DNA agrees better with TRBJ2-7, so the J call may be wrong. The CDR3 is 14 residues long. The germline V gene encodes CDR1 LNHDA and CDR2 SQIVND (reference sequence). The CDR3 is CASSIFPGPYEQYF. CDR3 coding DNA: TGTGCCAGTAGTATCTTCCCAGGGCCCTACGAGCAGTACTTC.

This clone has a single count. The chain combines TRBV4-3 with TRBJ2-3, with a tentative D call TRBD2 (7 bases). The germline V and J ends were trimmed by 4 bases and 5 bases, with 22 bases remaining between them. Germline CDR1 reads LGHNA; CDR2 reads YSLEER. The CDR3 has 17 amino acids. CDR3 coding DNA: TGCGCCAGCAGCCCCCAGCCTGGGGGCGGGAGTGGAGATACGCAGTATTTT. Its translation: CASSPQPGGGSGDTQYF.